This entry is about one T cell receptor (beta chain). What it binds is unknown. This sample stems from a study of T cell responses to AZD1222 COVID-19 vaccine. Study context: Doses given second, at about 4 or about 12 weeks, were pooled.

The protocol was immunoSEQ multiplex PCR, while the TCRdb copy is restricted to in-frame clones and leaves out a portion. The sample lists roughly 160,000 clones, about nine tenths occurring once. General study results and limits: Baseline seropositivity characterized only six or seven AZD1222 recipients. Spike-specific TCR depth and breadth grew after two AZD1222 doses. Scientists sampled the repertoires only once the peak T cell response had passed.

The CDR3 consists of 14 residues. Germline CDR1 reads MDHEN; CDR2 reads SYDVKM. V was trimmed by 5 bases and J by 4 bases, leaving 14 bases between them. This chain links TRBV28 with TRBJ1-2; D remains ambiguous. This TCR derives from an adult in good health. Material: peripheral blood, obtained on day 0 of AZD1222 vaccination. The CDR3 spells CASSTRGGSYGYTF. In nucleotides, the CDR3 is TGTGCCAGCAGTACCCGCGGAGGGAGCTATGGCTACACCTTC.